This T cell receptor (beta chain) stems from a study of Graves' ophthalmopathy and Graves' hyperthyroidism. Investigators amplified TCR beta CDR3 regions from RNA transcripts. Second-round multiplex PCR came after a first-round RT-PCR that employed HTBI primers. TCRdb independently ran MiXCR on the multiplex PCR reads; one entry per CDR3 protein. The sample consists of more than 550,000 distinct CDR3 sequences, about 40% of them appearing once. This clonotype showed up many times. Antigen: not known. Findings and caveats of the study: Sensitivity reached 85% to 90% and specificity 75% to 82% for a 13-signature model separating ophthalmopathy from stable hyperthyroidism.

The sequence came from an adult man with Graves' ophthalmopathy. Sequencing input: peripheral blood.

The CDR3 DNA is TGCAGTGCGACTCTAGCGGGAGCCAAGACCCAGTACTTC. This encodes CSATLAGAKTQYF. This rearrangement joins TRBV20-1 to TRBJ2-5, with 10 bases identical to TRBD2. The CDR3 length is 13 residues. Trimming took 6 bases from V and 6 from J; bases not matched to a gene: 7. The germline gives CDR1 DFQATT, CDR2 SNEGSKA (reference sequence).